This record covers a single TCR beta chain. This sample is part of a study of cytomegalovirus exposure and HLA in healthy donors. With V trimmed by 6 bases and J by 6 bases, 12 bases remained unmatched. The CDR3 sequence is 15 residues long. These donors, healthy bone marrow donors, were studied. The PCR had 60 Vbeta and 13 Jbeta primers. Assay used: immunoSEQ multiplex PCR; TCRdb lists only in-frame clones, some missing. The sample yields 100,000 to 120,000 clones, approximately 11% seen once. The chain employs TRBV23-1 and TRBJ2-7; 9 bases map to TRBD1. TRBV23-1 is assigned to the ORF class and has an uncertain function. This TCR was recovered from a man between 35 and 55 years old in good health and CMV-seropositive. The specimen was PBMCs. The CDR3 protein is CASSGTGTGWSEQYF. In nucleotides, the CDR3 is TGCGCCAGCAGCGGGACCGGGACAGGGTGGTCCGAGCAGTACTTC.